This TCR beta chain came from a study of blood T cell repertoires in COVID-19. In the study overall: COVID-19 samples from acute and convalescent phases originated in the United States, Italy and Spain.

The CDR3 covers 14 residues. CDR1 and CDR2 from the germline V gene are SGHDN and FVKESK. Deletions cut 2 bases from V and 0 bases from J, with 7 bases between. Only one count was recorded for this clone. Clones were read by immunoSEQ multiplex PCR, and TCRdb kept only the in-frame ones, dropping some. The sample holds over 200,000 clones, 65% to 85% seen once. The chain couples TRBV14 to TRBJ1-1; D not certain. The sample taken for sequencing was peripheral blood. The clonotype was recovered from a woman aged 25 to 39 with COVID-19, enrolled during active disease. The CDR3 region is CASSQTALNTEAFF. The CDR3 DNA follows: TGTGCCAGCAGCCAAACAGCCTTGAACACTGAAGCTTTCTTT. The full variable domain, with the rest looked up from reference TRBV14 and TRBJ1-1, is EAGVTQFPSHSVIEKGQTVTLRCDPISGHDNLYWYRRVMGKEIKFLLHFVKESKQDESGMPNNRFLAERTGGTYSTLKVQPAELEDSGVYFCASSQTALNTEAFFGQGTRLTVV.